The present TCR beta chain was sequenced within a study of T cell responses to AZD1222 COVID-19 vaccine. The CDR3 is made up of 18 amino acids. Trimming took off 0 bases at V and 4 bases at J, with 20 bases between the two ends. Germline V gives CDR1 MNHEY, CDR2 SMNVEV (reference sequence). Findings of the study overall: Vaccine-related CD4 TCRs covered spike, predominating at 160-218 and 743-854. The study sampled repertoires only after the peak T cell response. Once two AZD1222 doses were given, Spike-specific TCR breadth and depth went up. It should be noted that donors were predominantly white British and more often female, and clonal diversity was possibly underestimated.

Of note for this clone: Its cognate antigen is unknown.

TCRdb's copy holds only in-frame clones and misses some; the assay was immunoSEQ multiplex PCR. Seen here are roughly 200,000 clones, around 88% observed once, and the top ten hold approximately 7.7%. The clonotype comes from an adult in good health. The rearrangement uses TRBV27 and TRBJ2-3; D is possibly TRBD1 or TRBD2 (7 bases each). The sequencing used peripheral blood, collected on day 0 of AZD1222 vaccination. CDR3: CASSLSLPKTGRADTQYF. The CDR3, as DNA: TGTGCCAGCAGTTTATCCCTCCCCAAGACAGGGAGGGCAGATACGCAGTATTTT.